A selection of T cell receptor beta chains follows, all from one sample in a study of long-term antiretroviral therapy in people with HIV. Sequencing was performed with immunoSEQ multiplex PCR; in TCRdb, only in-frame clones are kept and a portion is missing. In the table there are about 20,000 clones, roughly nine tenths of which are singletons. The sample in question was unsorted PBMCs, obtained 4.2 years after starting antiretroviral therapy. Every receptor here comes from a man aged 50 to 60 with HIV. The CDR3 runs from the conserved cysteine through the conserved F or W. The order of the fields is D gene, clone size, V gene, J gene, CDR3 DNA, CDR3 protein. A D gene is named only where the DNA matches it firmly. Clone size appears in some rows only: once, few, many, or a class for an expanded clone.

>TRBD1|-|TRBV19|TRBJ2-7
TGTGCCAGTACCGAGACAGGGGTTACCTACGAGCAGTACTTC
CASTETGVTYEQYF
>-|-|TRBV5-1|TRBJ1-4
TGCGCCAGCAGCAAGGAGGGAAGCTCGGGTAATGAAAAACTGTTTTTT
CASSKEGSSGNEKLFF
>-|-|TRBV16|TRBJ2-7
TGTGCCAGCAGCCAATCGGAGTGGTGGGGCTCCTACGAGCAGTACTTC
CASSQSEWWGSYEQYF
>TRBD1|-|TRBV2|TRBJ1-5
TGTGCCAGCAGTGTGGGCAGGGGGTTGCCCCAGCATTTT
CASSVGRGLPQHF
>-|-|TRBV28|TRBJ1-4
TGTGCCAGCACCGGTGGGGGGCAGGGTAATGAAAAACTGTTTTTT
CASTGGGQGNEKLFF
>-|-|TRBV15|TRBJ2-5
TGTGCCACCACCCGGACTATCAGAGAGACCCAGTACTTC
CATTRTIRETQYF
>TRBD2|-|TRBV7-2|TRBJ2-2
TGTGCCAGCCCGGGGGGGGGACTGAACACCGGGGAGCTGTTTTTT
CASPGGGLNTGELFF
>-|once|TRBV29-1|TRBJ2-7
TGCAGCGCTACGGGACTCACATCGTCCGGCGAGCAGTACTTC
CSATGLTSSGEQYF
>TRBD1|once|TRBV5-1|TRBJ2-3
TGCGCCAGCAGCTCGGGACAGGGCACAGATACGCAGTATTTT
CASSSGQGTDTQYF
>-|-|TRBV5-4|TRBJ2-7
TGTGCCAGCAGCGGAGGGGGGCCTCCCTACGAGCAGTACTTC
CASSGGGPPYEQYF
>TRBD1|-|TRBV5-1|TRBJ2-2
TGCGCCAGCAGTCAGGGGGTCGGGGAGCTGTTTTTT
CASSQGVGELFF
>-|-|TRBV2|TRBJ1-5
TGTGCCAGCAGAATTTGGGGTAAGCAGCCCCAGCATTTT
CASRIWGKQPQHF
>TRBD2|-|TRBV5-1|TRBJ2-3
TGCGCCAGCAGCCCCGGACTAGAAAGCACAGATACGCAGTATTTT
CASSPGLESTDTQYF
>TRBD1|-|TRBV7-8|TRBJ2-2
TGTGCCAGCAGCTTATCTACAGGGGGCGCGGGCGGGGAGCTGTTTTTT
CASSLSTGGAGGELFF
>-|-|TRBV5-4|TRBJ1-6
TGTGCCAGCAGCGCCGGGACGGTGGGCAATTCACCCCTCCACTTT
CASSAGTVGNSPLHF
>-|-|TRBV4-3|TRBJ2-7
TGCGCCAGCAGCCAAGAAAAAAGCGGCACCTACGAGCAGTACTTC
CASSQEKSGTYEQYF
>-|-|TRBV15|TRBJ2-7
TGTGCCGGGGGAACCTACGAGCAGTACTTC
CAGGTYEQYF
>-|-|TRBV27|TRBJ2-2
TGTGCCAGCAGTTTCACGGGACTCGCCGGGGAGCTGTTTTTT
CASSFTGLAGELFF
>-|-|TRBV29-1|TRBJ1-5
TGCAGCGCTGGGACCCCCAATCAGCCCCAGCATTTT
CSAGTPNQPQHF
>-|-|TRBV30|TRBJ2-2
TGTGCCTGGGGGGGGTACACCGGGGAGCTGTTTTTT
CAWGGYTGELFF
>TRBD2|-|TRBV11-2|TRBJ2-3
TGTGCCAGCAGGTTCGGGACTAGCGGTTCCCAGGCGACGCAGTATTTT
CASRFGTSGSQATQYF
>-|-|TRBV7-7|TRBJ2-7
TGTGCCAGCAGCTTAGCGGCCGGGAGTGAGCAGTACTTC
CASSLAAGSEQYF
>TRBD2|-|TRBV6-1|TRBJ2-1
TGTGCCAGCATCCAGCGGGGGGGCCAGGACAATGAGCAGTTCTTC
CASIQRGGQDNEQFF
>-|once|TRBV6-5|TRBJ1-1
TGTGCCAGCAGCCCGGGCTTTATGAACACTGAAGCTTTCTTT
CASSPGFMNTEAFF
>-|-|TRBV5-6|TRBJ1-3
TGTGCCAGCAGCTTGGTGGCAGGGGCCTCTGGAAACACCATATATTTT
CASSLVAGASGNTIYF
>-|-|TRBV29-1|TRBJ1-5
TGCAGCGTTCAGGGGATGGGCAATCAGCCCCAGCATTTT
CSVQGMGNQPQHF